The 17 T cell receptor beta chains presented below share a single source sample, sequenced in a study of blood T cells in healthy people across ages. Primed by a sample-barcoded 5' primer and a J-beta primer mix, a second PCR proceeded for about 6 to 12 cycles. TCRdb independently ran MiXCR on the 5' RACE reads; one entry per CDR3 protein. The table lists about 1.4 million distinct CDR3 sequences, around 59% of them singletons. The sample taken for sequencing was blood. The receptors stem from a man younger than 30 in good health.

CDR3 in amino acids: CASSYLPGAGSSTDTQYF. CDR3 DNA sequence: TGTGCCAGCAGTTATCTCCCTGGGGCGGGATCTAGCACAGATACGCAGTATTTT. The chain has TRBV6-5 and TRBJ2-3; D may be TRBD2 (6 bases). With 3 bases removed from V and 0 bases from J, the gap between germline ends came to 19 bases. The CDR3 runs to 18 residues. Germline V CDR1 and CDR2: MNHEY, SVGAGI.

The chain couples TRBV20-1 to TRBJ2-1; no clear D gene. Germline V gene data show CDR1 as DFQATT and CDR2 as SNEGSKA (reference sequence). Trimming took off 6 bases at V and 5 bases at J, with 17 bases between the two ends. The CDR3 is 14 amino acids. The chain's CDR3 is CSAPLRTTNNEQFF. For the CDR3, the DNA is TGCAGTGCCCCATTGAGGACCACCAACAATGAGCAGTTCTTC.

This clonotype has more than one count but fewer than ten. V gene TRBV10-3 combines with J gene TRBJ2-3, with TRBD2 as a possible D gene (5 bases). Trimming took 2 bases from V and 1 from J, leaving 25 bases between them. Germline CDR1 and CDR2: ENHRY and SYGVKD. The CDR3 spans 20 residues. The CDR3 loop is CAISEPVIRAGGHGTDTQYF. CDR3 in DNA: TGTGCCATCAGTGAGCCAGTGATCCGTGCGGGTGGGCATGGCACAGATACGCAGTATTTT.

Concerning this clonotype: Sequence at one end of the junction differs from germline and may be a read error. The rearrangement uses TRBV13 and TRBJ1-1; D remains ambiguous. Germline CDR1 PRHDT, CDR2 FYEKMQ (reference sequence). This CDR3 spans 15 amino acids. CDR3 coding DNA: TGTGCCAGTAGCTTAGCCGGAGACCTGAACACTGAAGCTTTCTTT. Residues: CASSLAGDLNTEAFF.

This chain joins TRBV7-6 and TRBJ2-7; the D gene is possibly TRBD1 (5 bases). Trimming took 11 bases from V and 2 from J, leaving 16 bases between them. CDR1 and CDR2 (germline): SGHVS, FNYEAQ. The CDR3 consists of 13 residues. CDR3: CAVTGTNPYEQYF. In DNA, the CDR3 is TGTGCCGTAACAGGCACCAACCCCTACGAGCAGTACTTC.

The chain couples TRBV11-2 to TRBJ2-3; a weak D match, TRBD1 (5 bases). CDR3 length: 12 residues. Germline CDR1 SGHAT, CDR2 FQNNGV. V lost 3 bases, J lost 10 bases, and 11 bases lay in between. The CDR3 nucleotides are TGTGCCAGCAGCTTCCTCGACAGTGCGCAGTATTTT. Amino acid sequence: CASSFLDSAQYF.

V and J are TRBV4-3 and TRBJ1-4; D possibly corresponds to TRBD1 (5 bases). V was trimmed by 1 base and J by 6 bases, leaving 9 bases between them. This CDR3 has 14 residues. Germline lookup yields CDR1 LGHNA and CDR2 YSLEER. The CDR3 sequence is CASSQVSRDEKLFF. Written as DNA, the CDR3 is TGCGCCAGCAGCCAAGTGTCCAGGGATGAAAAACTGTTTTTT.

This chain uses TRBV6-4 with TRBJ2-4; tentatively, D is TRBD1 or TRBD2 (5 bases each). The CDR3 runs to 13 residues. V was cut by 0 bases and J by 13 bases, with 13 bases left in between. Germline V lookup: CDR1 MRHNA, CDR2 SNTAGT. The CDR3 nucleotides are TGTGCCAGCAGTGACTCGGGGGAAGGGGAGCAGTACTTC. Protein product: CASSDSGEGEQYF.

This clonotype was counted between two and nine times. The CDR3 region is CASSFTSPTLGQFF. The CDR3 DNA reads TGTGCCAGCAGTTTCACTAGCCCCACCTTGGGGCAGTTCTTC. The chain has TRBV27 and TRBJ2-1; a possible D gene is TRBD2 (6 bases). The V end lost 3 bases, the J end lost 12 bases, and 18 bases lay between the germline ends. The germline V gene encodes CDR1 MNHEY and CDR2 SMNVEV (reference sequence). The CDR3 totals 14 residues.

The gene calls are TRBV3-1 and TRBJ2-5; D not resolved. With 4 bases removed from V and 11 bases from J, the gap between germline ends came to 17 bases. The germline gives CDR1 LGHDT, CDR2 YNNKEL (reference sequence). The CDR3 loop spans 13 amino acids. The CDR3 is CASSLWALSMQYF. The CDR3 DNA reads TGTGCCAGCAGCCTCTGGGCCCTAAGTATGCAGTACTTC.

This rearrangement joins TRBV2 to TRBJ2-1; TRBD2 matches 9 bases. The CDR3 totals 17 residues. Trimming took 6 bases from V and 4 from J; bases not matched to a gene: 13. Germline lookup yields CDR1 SNHLY and CDR2 FYNNEI. In nucleotides, the CDR3 is TGTGCCAGCAGCGTTATGGTAGCGGGAGTCTTTTACAATGAGCAGTTCTTC. Its translation: CASSVMVAGVFYNEQFF.

Details on this clonotype: This sequence may be a read error, since a much larger clone differs from it by one base. The chain combines TRBV28 with TRBJ1-2; a weak D match, TRBD1 (6 bases). Trimming took off 6 bases at V and 5 bases at J, with 16 bases between the two ends. CDR1 is MDHEN and CDR2 is SYDVKM in the germline V gene. The length of the CDR3 is 14 residues. DNA of the CDR3: TGTGCCAGCAGAGGACGGGGGGCTGGGTATGGCTACACCTTC. This encodes CASRGRGAGYGYTF.

The J gene is TRBJ2-2, the V gene TRBV5-1; 8 bases map to TRBD1. Germline trimming cut 4 bases from V and 6 bases from J; bases unmatched to any gene: 8. This CDR3 is built from 15 residues. Germline V gene lookup returns CDR1 SGHRS and CDR2 YFSETQ. The CDR3 region is CASSTLQGASGELFF. The CDR3 DNA follows: TGCGCCAGCAGCACCCTCCAGGGGGCGTCCGGGGAGCTGTTTTTT.

The chain employs TRBV5-1 and TRBJ1-5, with a possible D match to TRBD1 (5 bases). The germline V gene encodes CDR1 SGHRS and CDR2 YFSETQ. The V and J ends lost 3 bases and 7 bases respectively, with 20 bases between them. The length of the CDR3 is 16 residues. CDR3 region: CASSWGPGGEGQPQHF. CDR3 nucleotide sequence: TGCGCCAGCAGCTGGGGTCCTGGGGGGGAAGGACAGCCCCAGCATTTT.

V is TRBV6-6 and J is TRBJ1-4, with D perhaps matching TRBD1 (5 bases). The CDR3 loop spans 13 amino acids. Germline lookup yields CDR1 MNHNY and CDR2 SVGAGI (reference sequence). V dropped 5 bases and J dropped 8 bases, with 12 bases sitting between them. CDR3 sequence: CASSEPGREKLFF. Here the CDR3 DNA reads TGTGCCAGCAGTGAGCCAGGGAGGGAAAAACTGTTTTTT.

V and J are TRBV7-9 and TRBJ2-7; 12 bases match TRBD1. CDR3 length equals 14 residues. The V gene's germline CDR1 is SEHNR and CDR2 FQNEAQ (reference sequence). J gave up 7 bases and V 7 bases, and 8 bases lay outside the gene matches. The CDR3 region has the DNA TGTGCCAGCAACCCGGGACAGGGGGCGCGTGAGCAGTACTTC. As protein: CASNPGQGAREQYF. Drawing the rest from reference TRBV7-9 and TRBJ2-7, the complete variable domain is DTGVSQNPRHKITKRGQNVTFRCDPISEHNRLYWYRQTLGQGPEFLTYFQNEAQLEKSRLLSDRFSAERPKGSFSTLEIQRTEQGDSAMYLCASNPGQGAREQYFGPGTRLTVT.

This clonotype was recorded a few times. The chain uses TRBV29-1 and TRBJ2-7, with 7 bases aligning to TRBD1. The CDR3 spans 13 residues. Germline CDR1 and CDR2: SQVTM and ANQGSEA. J gave up 2 bases and V 7 bases, and 8 bases lay outside the gene matches. Here the CDR3 reads CSGGGGTAYEQYF. Here the CDR3 DNA reads TGCAGCGGAGGGGGCGGAACAGCCTACGAGCAGTACTTC.